This TCR beta chain was sequenced in a study of T-cell reconstitution after alpha-beta-depleted transplantation in children. Findings and limits, study-wide: Surviving recipient T cells and intrathymic progenitors accounted for some patients' high TCRbeta diversity at day 60.

This clonotype was found many times. What it binds is not known. The CDR3 length is 16 residues. Trimming took off 1 base at V and 0 bases at J, with 10 bases between the two ends. Germline V gene lookup returns CDR1 SGHTA and CDR2 FQGNSA. The library targeted TCRbeta and was prepared with unique molecular identifiers. TCRdb analysed the PCR reads with MiXCR anew, one entry per CDR3 protein. Among 220,000 or so distinct CDR3 sequences listed, roughly 7.7% were seen once. The sample consisted of PBMCs, mostly from graft donor cells, taken 180 days after TCRalphabeta/CD19-depleted stem cell transplant. This TCR derives from a male patient under 18 who had a stem cell transplant for acute lymphoblastic leukemia, so the T cells may come from the graft donor. This chain joins TRBV7-2 and TRBJ1-5; no definite D call. The CDR3 protein is CASSLESGYSNQPQHF. CDR3 coding DNA: TGTGCCAGCAGCTTAGAATCAGGTTATAGCAATCAGCCCCAGCATTTT.